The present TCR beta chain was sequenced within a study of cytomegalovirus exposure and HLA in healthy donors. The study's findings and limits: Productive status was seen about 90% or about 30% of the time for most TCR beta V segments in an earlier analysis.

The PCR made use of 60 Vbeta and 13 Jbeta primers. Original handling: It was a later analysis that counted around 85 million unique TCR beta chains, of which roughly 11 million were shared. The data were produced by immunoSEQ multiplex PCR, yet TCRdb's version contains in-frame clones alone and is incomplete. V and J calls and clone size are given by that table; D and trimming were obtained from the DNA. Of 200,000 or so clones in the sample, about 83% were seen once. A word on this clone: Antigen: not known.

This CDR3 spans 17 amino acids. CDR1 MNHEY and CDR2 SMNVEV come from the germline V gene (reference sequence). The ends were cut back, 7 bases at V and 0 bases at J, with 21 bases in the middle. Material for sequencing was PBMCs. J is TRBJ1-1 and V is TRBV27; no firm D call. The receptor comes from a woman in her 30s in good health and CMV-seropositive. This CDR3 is CASIRGSQRELNTEAFF. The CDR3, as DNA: TGTGCCAGCATTAGAGGGTCACAAAGGGAGCTGAACACTGAAGCTTTCTTT.